This TCR beta chain originates from a study of blood T cells in healthy people across ages. A second roughly 6 to 12 cycle PCR used barcoded and J-beta primers. From the 5' RACE reads, TCRdb called clonotypes with MiXCR, one entry per CDR3 protein. The data hold about a million distinct CDR3 sequences, with roughly two fifths observed a single time. RNA extraction gave at least 5 micrograms of total RNA per sample. The V end was cut by 4 bases, the J end by 5 bases, with 14 bases between. This CDR3 contains 14 residues. The germline CDR1 and CDR2 sequences are SGHTA and FQGNSA. Sample: blood. The rearrangement links TRBV7-2 to TRBJ2-5; a weak D match, TRBD1 (6 bases). The source of this sequence is a man aged 18 to 29 in good health. The CDR3 nucleotides are TGTGCCAGCAGCTCGACAGCAGGGGATGAGACCCAGTACTTC. Its translation: CASSSTAGDETQYF.